These T cell receptor beta chains were read from a single sample in a study of blood T cell repertoires in COVID-19. The protocol was immunoSEQ multiplex PCR, while the TCRdb copy is restricted to in-frame clones and leaves out a portion. The sample lists around 150,000 clones; over 80% were seen once. Sequenced input: peripheral blood. These receptors were taken from a man aged 55 to 70 with active or convalescent COVID-19. The CDR3 runs from the conserved cysteine through the conserved F or W. The D gene is left open where the match is weak. Only part of the rows carry a size: once, few, many, or a class if the clone is expanded.

>TRBV28|TRBJ1-2|.|few
TGTGCCAGCAGTCCACCACAGGGTACCTATGGCTACACCTTC
CASSPPQGTYGYTF
>TRBV6-5|TRBJ1-5|TRBD1|.
TGTGCCAGCAGTCCACGGACAGGGAGCAATCAGCCCCAGCATTTT
CASSPRTGSNQPQHF
>TRBV19|TRBJ2-1|TRBD2|.
TGTGCCAGTAGTTATGGGGGAGGGCTCTACAATGAGCAGTTCTTC
CASSYGGGLYNEQFF
>TRBV4-2|TRBJ2-7|TRBD1|.
TGTGCCAGCAGCCAATACCGGGACAGGGGCGGATCGGCGCAGTACTTC
CASSQYRDRGGSAQYF
>TRBV28|TRBJ2-1|TRBD2|.
TGTGCCAGCAGCGGGGGGTGGTACAATGAGCAGTTCTTC
CASSGGWYNEQFF
>TRBV13|TRBJ2-3|.|.
TGTGCCAGCAGCTTAGGGCGGAACACAGATACGCAGTATTTT
CASSLGRNTDTQYF
>TRBV6-2/TRBV6-3|TRBJ2-7|TRBD2|few
TGTGCCAGCAGTTATAGCGGGGTCCCCAACGAGCAGTACTTC
CASSYSGVPNEQYF
>TRBV7-2|TRBJ1-6|TRBD1|.
TGTGCCAGCAGCTCAACAGGGGGGGCTGAATCACCCCTCCACTTT
CASSSTGGAESPLHF
>TRBV6-2/TRBV6-3|TRBJ2-5|TRBD2|.
TGTGCCAGCAGTTATGGCGGGAGGGTGGAGACCCAGTACTTC
CASSYGGRVETQYF
>TRBV28|TRBJ1-4|TRBD1|.
TGTGCCAGCAGTACGGACAGGGGGGCTGAAAAACTGTTTTTT
CASSTDRGAEKLFF
>TRBV4-2|TRBJ1-5|.|.
TGTGCCAGCAGCCCTGCCCAGGGGAGGGGCAATCAGCCCCAGCATTTT
CASSPAQGRGNQPQHF
>TRBV7-9|TRBJ2-5|TRBD1|.
TGTGCCAGCAGCTACCCGACAGGGTCAGAGACCCAGTACTTC
CASSYPTGSETQYF
>TRBV18|TRBJ2-3|TRBD1|.
TGTGCCAGCTCAATAGGACAGGGGGCATCGGATACGCAGTATTTT
CASSIGQGASDTQYF
>TRBV4-1|TRBJ2-5|.|.
TGCGCCAGCAGCCCCCGGGGCGCGGGGTTCCAAGAGACCCAGTACTTC
CASSPRGAGFQETQYF
>TRBV18|TRBJ2-2|.|.
TGTGCCAGCTCCGCAGGGGCTGGCGGGGAGCTGTTTTTT
CASSAGAGGELFF
>TRBV5-1|TRBJ2-1|TRBD1|.
TGCGCCAGCAGTTGGGACAGGGGAGTAAATGAGCAGTTCTTC
CASSWDRGVNEQFF
>TRBV10-3|TRBJ2-7|TRBD2|many
TGTGCCATCAGGAGGACTAGCGGAGCTAGGGAGCAGTACTTC
CAIRRTSGAREQYF
>TRBV24-1|TRBJ1-5|.|.
TGTGCCACCCGTGGCAGGTGGCCCCAGCATTTT
CATRGRWPQHF
>TRBV30|TRBJ2-1|TRBD2|once
TGTGCCTGGAGTCCGCCCGGGACTAGCACGTTCTTC
CAWSPPGTSTFF
>TRBV5-1|TRBJ1-1|TRBD1|.
TGCGCCAGCAGCTCGGGACAGGGGATGAACACTGAAGCTTTCTTT
CASSSGQGMNTEAFF
>TRBV28|TRBJ2-7|TRBD2|.
TGTGCCAGCACGACTAGCGGGAGCCGGTACGAGCAGTACTTC
CASTTSGSRYEQYF
>TRBV5-6|TRBJ2-3|.|.
TGTGCCAGCAGCTTTGGCGGGGCAGATACGCAGTATTTT
CASSFGGADTQYF
>TRBV5-3|TRBJ1-1|TRBD1|.
TGTGCCAGAAGCTTGGGAGTGCAGGGGGCGACTGAAGCTTTCTTT
CARSLGVQGATEAFF
>TRBV5-1|TRBJ2-7|TRBD1|.
TGCGCCAGCAGCTTCTCAGGGGGCTCGACGGGAGAGCAGTACTTC
CASSFSGGSTGEQYF
>TRBV5-1|TRBJ1-4|.|.
TGCGCCAGCAGCTTGGCTGTTGGAAGCGACGACCCGTTTTTT
CASSLAVGSDDPFF
>TRBV7-9|TRBJ2-1|TRBD1|.
TGTGCCAGCAGCTCCAGAGGGGACAGGGGCAATGAGCAGTTCTTC
CASSSRGDRGNEQFF
>TRBV5-1|TRBJ2-1|TRBD1|.
TGCGCCAGCGGCCGGGACAGGTCCTACAATGAGCAGTTCTTC
CASGRDRSYNEQFF
>TRBV10-2|TRBJ2-1|TRBD2|few
TGCGCCAGCAGTGAGTCGGGCGGGGGTTACAATGAGCAGTTCTTC
CASSESGGGYNEQFF
>TRBV11-2|TRBJ1-5|.|.
TGTGCCAGCAGCTTAAGCAGGGGCTTAAATCAGCCCCAGCATTTT
CASSLSRGLNQPQHF
>TRBV25-1|TRBJ2-3|TRBD2|.
TGTGCCAGCAGTGAACGTAGCGGGAGAGGCATCTTCACAGATACGCAGTATTTT
CASSERSGRGIFTDTQYF
>TRBV6-5|TRBJ1-1|.|.
TGTGCCAGCAGTTACTCGCCGGGGGCTGAAGCTTTCTTT
CASSYSPGAEAFF
>TRBV5-1|TRBJ1-2|.|.
TGCGCCAGCAGCTTTTCAGGGGATGGCTACACCTTC
CASSFSGDGYTF
>TRBV11-3|TRBJ2-1|.|.
TGTGCCAGCAGCTTAAAAAATCTAGCGATATCGCCCATAGAGGAGCAGTTCTTC
CASSLKNLAISPIEEQFF
>TRBV19|TRBJ1-3|TRBD1|.
TGTGCCAGTAGCCTTAGGGACAGCCCAGCTGGAAACACCATATATTTT
CASSLRDSPAGNTIYF
>TRBV4-2|TRBJ1-1|.|.
TGTGCCAGCAGCCAAGCAGAACAATCGGGCACTGAAGCTTTCTTT
CASSQAEQSGTEAFF
>TRBV7-8|TRBJ1-5|.|.
TGTGCCAGCAGCTTAGACAGGGCAGGGAATCAGCCCCAGCATTTT
CASSLDRAGNQPQHF
>TRBV6-4|TRBJ2-5|TRBD2|once
TGTGCCAGCAGTGGAAGGGAGGGCCAAGAGACCCAGTACTTC
CASSGREGQETQYF
>TRBV30|TRBJ2-4|.|few
TGTGCCTGGAGAGGTTTCCGGGACATAGCCAAAAACATTCAGTACTTC
CAWRGFRDIAKNIQYF
>TRBV4-2|TRBJ1-6|TRBD1|.
TGTGCCAGCAGCCTGGGACAGGGTGATTCACCCCTCCACTTT
CASSLGQGDSPLHF
>TRBV18|TRBJ1-5|.|.
TGTGCCAGCTCTACAGGCGGCAATCAGCCCCAGCATTTT
CASSTGGNQPQHF
>TRBV5-1|TRBJ2-2|.|.
TGCGCCAGCAGCGGGGGACAGAACACCGGGGAGCTGTTTTTT
CASSGGQNTGELFF
>TRBV5-5|TRBJ1-1|.|.
TGTGCCAGCACCTGGCGCGGGACTGAAGCTTTCTTT
CASTWRGTEAFF
>TRBV7-3|TRBJ2-3|.|once
TGTGCCAGCAGCTTAGGGGGGGCGAGAACAGATACGCAGTATTTT
CASSLGGARTDTQYF
>TRBV29-1|TRBJ2-1|.|.
TGCAGCTCCTCATTCGGAGGGGTTCAAAATGAGCAGTTCTTC
CSSSFGGVQNEQFF
>TRBV2|TRBJ2-7|.|.
TGTGCCAGCACCAGACTGACCTACGAGCAGTACTTC
CASTRLTYEQYF
>TRBV7-7|TRBJ2-3|TRBD2|.
TGTGCTAGCAGCTCCACCTTTAGCGGGAGCACAGATACGCAGTATTTT
CASSSTFSGSTDTQYF
>TRBV5-1|TRBJ2-4|TRBD2|.
TGCGCCAGCAGCTTGGTAGGCGGGAGTGGGGCCAAAAACATTCAGTACTTC
CASSLVGGSGAKNIQYF
>TRBV2|TRBJ2-3|.|.
TGTGCCAGCAGACAGGCTAGCACAGATACGCAGTATTTT
CASRQASTDTQYF
>TRBV7-6|TRBJ2-7|.|few
TGTGCCAGCAGCTTAGGGGAGATTTACGAGCAGTACTTC
CASSLGEIYEQYF
>TRBV28|TRBJ2-6|TRBD1|.
TGTGCCAGCAAGGCAGGGGGCGAATTTTCTGGGGCCAACGTCCTGACTTTC
CASKAGGEFSGANVLTF
>TRBV28|TRBJ2-7|.|.
TGTGCCAGCAGTTTATCCGGGTACGGCTACGAGCAGTACTTC
CASSLSGYGYEQYF
>TRBV28|TRBJ2-7|TRBD1|.
TGTGCCAGCAGGGAGACAGGGCGCTTAACCTACGAGCAGTACTTC
CASRETGRLTYEQYF